Listed here are 15 T cell receptor beta chains from one sample, sequenced in a study of cytomegalovirus exposure and HLA in healthy donors. Vbeta (60) and Jbeta (13) primers were used in the PCR. Clones were sequenced by immunoSEQ multiplex PCR, and TCRdb holds only the in-frame ones, with some missing. This table holds some 110,000 clones, about four fifths found once. Sequencing was carried out using PBMCs. These receptors all stem from a man aged 40-55 years in good health and CMV-seronegative.

This rearrangement joins TRBV6-1 to TRBJ1-5; TRBD1 matches 11 bases. Germline V lookup: CDR1 MNHNS, CDR2 SASEGT. The CDR3 is 15 amino acids. V was clipped by 5 bases and J by 5 bases; unmatched bases: 5. The CDR3 DNA reads TGTGCCAGCAGTTCCGGGACAGGGGGTTATCAGCCCCAGCATTTT. Protein sequence: CASSSGTGGYQPQHF.

The chain recombines TRBV23-1 with TRBJ1-5; D unresolved. TRBV23-1 is labeled an ORF, and its function is uncertain. The CDR3 runs 10 residues. The V end was cut by 4 bases, the J end by 9 bases, with 4 bases between. In nucleotides, the CDR3 is TGCGCCAGCAGTCGGCCGCCCCAGCATTTT. Its protein is CASSRPPQHF.

This chain connects TRBV5-1 to TRBJ1-1; a possible D gene is TRBD1 (5 bases). This CDR3 has 15 amino acids. V lost 4 bases and J 1 base, leaving 14 bases between the germline ends. Germline V gene data show CDR1 as SGHRS and CDR2 as YFSETQ. CDR3 protein: CASSPNGHRNTEAFF. The CDR3 DNA reads TGCGCCAGCAGCCCAAACGGACACCGGAACACTGAAGCTTTCTTT.

The genes are TRBV27 and TRBJ1-5; the match to TRBD1 covers 7 bases. V lost 5 bases to trimming and J lost 11 bases; unmatched junction nucleotides: 15. The CDR3 is made up of 15 amino acids. CDR1 MNHEY and CDR2 SMNVEV come from the germline V gene (reference sequence). The CDR3 reads CASSGWTGASLSQHF. DNA of the CDR3: TGTGCCAGCAGTGGGTGGACAGGCGCCTCATTATCCCAGCATTTT.

This clone was observed a handful of times. The rearrangement links TRBV25-1 to TRBJ2-1, with 12 bases lining up with TRBD2. Germline lookup yields CDR1 MGHDK and CDR2 SYGVNS. The V gene end was trimmed by 7 bases and the J gene end by 8 bases; junction bases not matched to a gene: 12. The CDR3 sequence is 16 residues long. CDR3 residues: CASTDRASGRAHEQFF. The CDR3 region has the DNA TGTGCCAGCACTGACAGGGCTAGCGGGAGGGCCCATGAGCAGTTCTTC. Filled out from reference TRBV25-1 and TRBJ2-1, the complete variable domain reads EADIYQTPRYLVIGTGKKITLECSQTMGHDKMYWYQQDPGMELHLIHYSYGVNSTEKGDLSSESTVSRIRTEHFPLTLESARPSHTSQYLCASTDRASGRAHEQFFGPGTRLTVL.

The chain has TRBV7-2 and TRBJ2-7; TRBD1 might be the D (5 bases). This CDR3 comprises 14 residues. Germline values: CDR1 SGHTA, CDR2 FQGNSA. The V and J ends lost 1 base and 3 bases respectively, with 10 bases between them. The CDR3 is CASSLGQGLYEQYF. DNA for the CDR3: TGTGCCAGCAGCTTAGGGCAGGGCCTCTACGAGCAGTACTTC.

The J gene is TRBJ2-7, the V gene TRBV19; 7 positions match TRBD1. Germline CDR1 is LNHDA and CDR2 is SQIVND (reference sequence). Unmatched junction bases numbered 9, after V lost 6 bases and J lost 7 bases. The CDR3 totals 13 residues. The CDR3 coding sequence is TGTGCCAGTAGAGAGGGGGCCGTGGGTGAGCAGTACTTC. It encodes CASREGAVGEQYF.

The table lists this clone with a few counts. The chain carries TRBV6-5 and TRBJ2-7, with D possibly TRBD1 on 6 matching bases. Trimming shortened V by 6 bases and J by 0 bases, and 6 bases separated the two germline ends. The length of the CDR3 is 12 residues. Germline lookup yields CDR1 MNHEY and CDR2 SVGAGI. The CDR3: CASRDSSYEQYF. In nucleotides, the CDR3 is TGTGCCAGCAGGGACAGCTCCTACGAGCAGTACTTC.

This clone showed up many times. The rearrangement joins TRBV10-3 to TRBJ1-1; 8 bases match TRBD1. Germline V gives CDR1 ENHRY, CDR2 SYGVKD. This CDR3 spans 14 amino acids. V dropped 10 bases and J dropped 4; count of bases not matched to a gene: 11. The CDR3 protein is CATRGEQGGTEAFF. The CDR3, as DNA: TGTGCCACCAGGGGCGAACAGGGGGGCACTGAAGCTTTCTTT.

This clone was counted once. V gene TRBV2 combines with J gene TRBJ2-2; TRBD2 agrees at 9 bases. V gave up 8 bases and J gave up 1 base; unmatched junction bases: 2. Per germline, CDR1 SNHLY and CDR2 FYNNEI. The CDR3 has 14 amino acids. CDR3 sequence: CASRLAENTGELFF. The CDR3 bases are TGTGCCAGCCGACTAGCGGAGAACACCGGGGAGCTGTTTTTT.

This chain connects TRBV5-6 to TRBJ2-7; 8 nucleotides align to TRBD2. The CDR3 consists of 15 residues. The ends lost 6 bases at V and 4 bases at J; junction bases unmatched: 12. Germline assignment: CDR1 SGHDT and CDR2 YYEEEE. The CDR3 nucleotides are TGTGCCAGCACCGCGGAGGCCAGCGGGGGTTACGAGCAGTACTTC. The encoded protein is CASTAEASGGYEQYF.

The CDR3 reads CASIDSAYEQYF. The DNA of the CDR3 is TGTGCCAGCATTGACAGCGCCTACGAGCAGTACTTC. This sequence joins TRBV6-6 and TRBJ2-7; tentative D call: TRBD1 (5 bases). The ends were cut back, 7 bases at V and 2 bases at J, with 9 bases in the middle. CDR3 length: 12 amino acids. Germline values: CDR1 MNHNY, CDR2 SVGAGI (reference sequence).

The V call is TRBV29-1, the J call TRBJ2-3; 10 bases line up with TRBD2. The CDR3 has 15 residues. V dropped 4 bases and J dropped 6; count of bases not matched to a gene: 10. Germline V gene lookup returns CDR1 SQVTM and CDR2 ANQGSEA. The CDR3 nucleotides are TGCAGCGTTGCCCCGCTAGCGGGGGCTACCGATACGCAGTATTTT. This translates into CSVAPLAGATDTQYF.

The chain recombines TRBV29-1 with TRBJ2-5; the D gene is possibly TRBD2 (5 bases). The length of the CDR3 is 13 residues. The germline V and J ends were trimmed by 6 bases and 0 bases, with 11 bases remaining between them. Germline values: CDR1 SQVTM, CDR2 ANQGSEA. The CDR3 sequence is CSVYPRDQETQYF. CDR3 nucleotides: TGCAGCGTCTACCCGAGGGACCAAGAGACCCAGTACTTC.

The chain uses TRBV11-3 and TRBJ2-5; D is unresolved. Germline V gives CDR1 SGHNT, CDR2 YENEEA. The CDR3 covers 11 residues. The V end was cut by 5 bases, the J end by 5 bases, with 6 bases between. CDR3 DNA sequence: TGTGCCAGCAGCCTGAGCGAGACCCAGTACTTC. Residues: CASSLSETQYF. Combining the CDR3 with reference TRBV11-3 and TRBJ2-5 gives the whole variable domain EAGVVQSPRYKIIEKKQPVAFWCNPISGHNTLYWYLQNLGQGPELLIRYENEEAVDDSQLPKDRFSAERLKGVDSTLKIQPAELGDSAVYLCASSLSETQYFGPGTRLLVL.